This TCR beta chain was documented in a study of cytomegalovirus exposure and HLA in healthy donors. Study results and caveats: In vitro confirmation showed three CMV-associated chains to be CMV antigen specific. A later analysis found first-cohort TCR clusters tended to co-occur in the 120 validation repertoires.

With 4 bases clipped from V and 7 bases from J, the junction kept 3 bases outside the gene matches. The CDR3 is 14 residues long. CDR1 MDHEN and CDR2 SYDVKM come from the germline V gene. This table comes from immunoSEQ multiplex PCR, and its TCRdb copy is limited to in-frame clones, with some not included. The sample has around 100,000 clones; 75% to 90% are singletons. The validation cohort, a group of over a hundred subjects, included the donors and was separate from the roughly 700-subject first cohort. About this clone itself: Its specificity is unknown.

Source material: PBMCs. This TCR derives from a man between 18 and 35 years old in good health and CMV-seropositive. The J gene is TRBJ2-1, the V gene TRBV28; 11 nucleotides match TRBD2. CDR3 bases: TGTGCCAGCAGTTCTCCTAGCGGGAGGAATGAGCAGTTCTTC. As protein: CASSSPSGRNEQFF.